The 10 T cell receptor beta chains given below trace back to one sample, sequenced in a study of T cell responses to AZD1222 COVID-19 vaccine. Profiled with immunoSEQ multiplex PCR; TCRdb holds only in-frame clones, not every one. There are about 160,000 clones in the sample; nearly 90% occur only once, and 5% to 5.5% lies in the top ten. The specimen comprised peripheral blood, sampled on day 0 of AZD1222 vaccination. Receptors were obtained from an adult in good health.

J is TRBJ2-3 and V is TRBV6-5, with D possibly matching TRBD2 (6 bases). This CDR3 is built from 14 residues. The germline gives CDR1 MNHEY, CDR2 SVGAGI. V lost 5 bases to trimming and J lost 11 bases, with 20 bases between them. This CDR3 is CASSLAPRVPGQYF. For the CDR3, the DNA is TGTGCCAGCAGTCTAGCGCCCCGGGTCCCGGGGCAGTATTTT.

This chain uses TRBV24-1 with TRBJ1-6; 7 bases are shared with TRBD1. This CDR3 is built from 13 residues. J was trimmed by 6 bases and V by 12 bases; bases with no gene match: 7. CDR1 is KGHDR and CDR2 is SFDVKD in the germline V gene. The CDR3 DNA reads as TGTGCCTTCTTTCAGGGGGGTAATTCACCCCTCCACTTT. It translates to CAFFQGGNSPLHF.

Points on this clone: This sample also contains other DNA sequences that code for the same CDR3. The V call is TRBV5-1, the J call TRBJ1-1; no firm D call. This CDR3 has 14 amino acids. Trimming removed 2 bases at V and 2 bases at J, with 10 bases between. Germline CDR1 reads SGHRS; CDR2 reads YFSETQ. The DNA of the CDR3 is TGCGCCAGCAGCTTTGACGGTGGAAACACTGAAGCTTTCTTT. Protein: CASSFDGGNTEAFF.

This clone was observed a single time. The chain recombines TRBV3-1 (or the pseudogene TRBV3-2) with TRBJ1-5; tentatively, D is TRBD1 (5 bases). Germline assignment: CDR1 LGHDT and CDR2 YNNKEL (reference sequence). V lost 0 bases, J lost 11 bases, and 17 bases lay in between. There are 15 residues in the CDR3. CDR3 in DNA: TGTGCCAGCAGCCAAGATGGGGACGCCTTGGGCACCCAGCATTTT. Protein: CASSQDGDALGTQHF.

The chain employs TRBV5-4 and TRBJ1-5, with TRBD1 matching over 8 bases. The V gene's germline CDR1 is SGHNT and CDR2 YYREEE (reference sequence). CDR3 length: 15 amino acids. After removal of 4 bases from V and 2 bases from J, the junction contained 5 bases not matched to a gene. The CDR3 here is CASSVDRGGNQPQHF. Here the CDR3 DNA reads TGTGCCAGCAGCGTAGACAGGGGAGGCAATCAGCCCCAGCATTTT.

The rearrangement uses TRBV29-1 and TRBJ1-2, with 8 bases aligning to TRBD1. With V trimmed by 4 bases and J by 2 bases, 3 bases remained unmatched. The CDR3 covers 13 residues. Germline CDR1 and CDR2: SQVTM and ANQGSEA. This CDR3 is CSVVGQGNYGYTF. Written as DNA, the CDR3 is TGCAGCGTTGTTGGACAGGGCAACTATGGCTACACCTTC.

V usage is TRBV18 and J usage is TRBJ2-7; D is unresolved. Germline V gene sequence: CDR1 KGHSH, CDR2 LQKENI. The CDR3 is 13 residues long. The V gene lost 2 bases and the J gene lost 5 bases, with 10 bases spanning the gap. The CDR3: CASSPVGSHEQYF. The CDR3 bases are TGTGCCAGCTCACCAGTGGGCAGCCACGAGCAGTACTTC.

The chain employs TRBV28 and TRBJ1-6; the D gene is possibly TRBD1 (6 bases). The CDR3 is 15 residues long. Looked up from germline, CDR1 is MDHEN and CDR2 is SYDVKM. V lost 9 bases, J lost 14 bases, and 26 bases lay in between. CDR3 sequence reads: CASSMDSLVIQTLHF. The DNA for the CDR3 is TGTGCCAGTTCCATGGACAGCTTAGTAATTCAAACCCTCCACTTT.

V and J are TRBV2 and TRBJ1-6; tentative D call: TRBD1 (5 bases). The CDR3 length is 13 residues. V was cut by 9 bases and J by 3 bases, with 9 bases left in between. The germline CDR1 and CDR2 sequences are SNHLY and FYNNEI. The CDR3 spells CASTDNYNSPLHF. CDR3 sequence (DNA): TGTGCCAGTACGGACAACTATAATTCACCCCTCCACTTT.

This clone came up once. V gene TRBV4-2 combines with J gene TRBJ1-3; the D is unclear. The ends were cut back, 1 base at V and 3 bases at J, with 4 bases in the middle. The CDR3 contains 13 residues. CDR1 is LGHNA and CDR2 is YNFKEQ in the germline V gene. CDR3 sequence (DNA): TGTGCCAGCAGCCAAGGTCGTGGAAACACCATATATTTT. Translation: CASSQGRGNTIYF.